The 29 T cell receptor beta chains below were found in one sample sequenced in a study of immune cell composition in non-small cell lung cancer. Measured with immunoSEQ multiplex PCR; TCRdb has only the in-frame clones, and not every one. The sample includes about 5,100 clones, approximately 83% of them seen just once. Sequenced sample: lung tumor tissue. The receptors here all came from a human donor with non-small cell lung cancer.

The chain carries TRBV19 and TRBJ2-7; possibly TRBD2 for D (6 bases). CDR3 length: 14 amino acids. V lost 10 bases and J 0 bases, leaving 16 bases between the germline ends. Germline V gene lookup returns CDR1 LNHDA and CDR2 SQIVND (reference sequence). CDR3 protein: CATSPGLSSYEQYF. The CDR3 DNA follows: TGTGCCACCAGCCCGGGACTTAGCTCCTACGAGCAGTACTTC.

J is TRBJ2-4 and V is TRBV6-6; TRBD2 is a possible D gene (6 bases). Looked up from germline, CDR1 is MNHNY and CDR2 is SVGAGI (reference sequence). The CDR3 consists of 16 residues. Trimming left V 3 bases short and J 0 bases short, with 12 bases between. The CDR3 region is CASSYDEGLAKNIQYF. CDR3 sequence (DNA): TGTGCCAGCAGTTATGACGAGGGACTAGCCAAAAACATTCAGTACTTC.

This rearrangement joins TRBV10-2 to TRBJ1-2; weak D call: TRBD1 (6 bases). This CDR3 region has 15 residues. V was cut by 6 bases and J by 7 bases, with 21 bases left in between. The germline V gene has CDR1 WSHSY and CDR2 SAAADI. CDR3: CASSPSQGRAAGYTF. In nucleotides, the CDR3 is TGCGCCAGCAGCCCATCACAGGGACGGGCAGCTGGCTACACCTTC.

The chain has TRBV4-1 and TRBJ2-3; the D is unclear. CDR1 MGHRA and CDR2 YSYEKL come from the germline V gene. V was clipped by 0 bases and J by 6 bases, with 10 bases between them. CDR3 size: 14 residues. The CDR3 sequence: CASSQDIRKDTQYF. In DNA, the CDR3 is TGCGCCAGCAGCCAAGATATTAGAAAGGATACGCAGTATTTT.

The chain is built from TRBV5-8 and TRBJ2-5, with D perhaps TRBD2 (6 bases). CDR1 is SGHTS and CDR2 is YDEGEE in the germline V gene. The germline V and J ends were trimmed by 2 bases and 5 bases, with 13 bases remaining between them. This CDR3 region has 14 residues. The CDR3 nucleotides read TGTGCCAGCAGCTTAGGAGGGAGAGGCGAGACCCAGTACTTC. It specifies CASSLGGRGETQYF. Variable domain in full (rest from reference TRBV5-8 and TRBJ2-5): EAGVTQSPTHLIKTRGQQATLRCSPISGHTSVYWYQQALGLGLQFLLWYDEGEERNRGNFPPRFSGRQFPNYSSELNVNALELEDSALYLCASSLGGRGETQYFGPGTRLLVL.

The rearrangement joins TRBV6-5 to TRBJ1-4; the match to TRBD1 covers 9 bases. Germline trimming cut 2 bases from V and 8 bases from J; bases unmatched to any gene: 6. Germline V lookup: CDR1 MNHEY, CDR2 SVGAGI. The CDR3 length is 15 residues. Written as DNA, the CDR3 is TGTGCCAGCAGTTACGATACAGGGGGCGACGAAAAACTGTTTTTT. Its translation is CASSYDTGGDEKLFF.

The chain joins TRBV5-8 to TRBJ1-1, with 7 bases fitting TRBD1. The germline V gene has CDR1 SGHTS and CDR2 YDEGEE. There are 16 residues in the CDR3. The V gene end was trimmed by 5 bases and the J gene end by 5 bases; junction bases not matched to a gene: 15. The chain's CDR3 is CASSLLQGRGDTEAFF. DNA of the CDR3: TGTGCCAGCAGTTTGCTACAGGGGCGGGGGGATACTGAAGCTTTCTTT.

The chain has TRBV5-6 and TRBJ1-4, with D unresolved. In germline, CDR1 is SGHDT, CDR2 YYEEEE. V shed 4 bases and J shed 10 bases, with 17 bases lying between them. This CDR3 is built from 14 residues. The DNA of the CDR3 is TGTGCCAGCAGCCCCCCTGGGTCTTCGGGAAAACTGTTTTTT. Translating gives CASSPPGSSGKLFF.

The V and J genes are TRBV13 and TRBJ2-1; 7 bases align to TRBD1. Trimming removed 5 bases from V and 7 bases from J; junction bases left unmatched: 14. Germline CDR1 and CDR2: PRHDT and FYEKMQ (reference sequence). The length of the CDR3 is 16 residues. CDR3 coding DNA: TGTGCCAGCAGCGAAACAGGCCTCGCCAGGGGGAATGAGCAGTTCTTC. Its translation is CASSETGLARGNEQFF.

The J gene is TRBJ1-5, the V gene TRBV28, with a possible D match to TRBD1 (6 bases). Germline CDR1 MDHEN, CDR2 SYDVKM. This CDR3 contains 15 residues. With 6 bases removed from V and 1 base from J, the gap between germline ends came to 13 bases. The CDR3 region has the DNA TGTGCCAGCAGGGTTCAGGGGAAGAGCAATCAGCCCCAGCATTTT. Translating gives CASRVQGKSNQPQHF.

The CDR3 loop reads CASSQDFMQGVLSYEQYF. The CDR3 DNA is TGCGCCAGCAGCCAAGATTTCATGCAGGGGGTTCTCTCCTACGAGCAGTACTTC. The gene calls are TRBV4-1 and TRBJ2-7; 7 positions agree with TRBD1. Germline V CDR1 and CDR2: MGHRA, YSYEKL. Losses at the gene ends were 0 bases for V and 0 bases for J; bases not matched to a gene: 11. This CDR3 is built from 18 residues.

The chain joins TRBV2 to TRBJ1-5, with D unclear. Germline V gives CDR1 SNHLY, CDR2 FYNNEI. CDR3 length: 12 amino acids. V was clipped by 9 bases and J by 7 bases, with 13 bases between them. CDR3: CASRASAQPQHF. For the CDR3, the DNA is TGTGCCAGTCGAGCGTCGGCCCAGCCCCAGCATTTT.

V usage is TRBV5-4 and J usage is TRBJ1-2; 8 nucleotides agree with TRBD1. This CDR3 is 14 amino acids long. V gave up 5 bases and J gave up 7 bases; unmatched junction bases: 10. Germline values: CDR1 SGHNT, CDR2 YYREEE (reference sequence). The CDR3 loop is CASRLDRASTGYTF. In nucleotides, the CDR3 is TGTGCCAGCAGACTGGACAGGGCGAGTACTGGCTACACCTTC.

This chain joins TRBV18 and TRBJ2-7; 7 bases line up with TRBD1. Germline-derived CDR1 and CDR2 are KGHSH and LQKENI. With 5 bases clipped from V and 1 base from J, the junction kept 8 bases outside the gene matches. CDR3 length equals 15 residues. The CDR3 reads CASSVGTVSSYEQYF. The CDR3 region has the DNA TGTGCCAGCTCAGTTGGGACAGTTTCATCCTACGAGCAGTACTTC.

The chain has TRBV2 and TRBJ1-1; D not certain. Looked up from germline, CDR1 is SNHLY and CDR2 is FYNNEI. The ends were cut back, 7 bases at V and 4 bases at J, with 10 bases in the middle. The CDR3 consists of 12 residues. Here the CDR3 reads CASMLEGTEAFF. CDR3 bases: TGTGCCAGCATGCTCGAGGGCACTGAAGCTTTCTTT.

This chain connects TRBV29-1 to TRBJ2-7, with 10 bases fitting TRBD2. J was trimmed by 2 bases and V by 6 bases; bases with no gene match: 10. This CDR3 contains 15 residues. Germline V lookup: CDR1 SQVTM, CDR2 ANQGSEA. For the CDR3, the DNA is TGCAGCGTCCGGACTACTAGCGGGAAAACCTACGAGCAGTACTTC. As protein: CSVRTTSGKTYEQYF.

This clone was seen only a few times. The chain joins TRBV28 to TRBJ2-3; 9 nucleotides match TRBD1. Germline V gene sequence: CDR1 MDHEN, CDR2 SYDVKM. This CDR3 comprises 16 residues. The V gene end was trimmed by 7 bases and the J gene end by 2 bases; junction bases not matched to a gene: 10. Here the CDR3 DNA reads TGTGCCAGCACCCCTCCCGGGACAGGGTACACAGATACGCAGTATTTT. Translated, it gives CASTPPGTGYTDTQYF.

The rearrangement joins TRBV28 to TRBJ2-5; D is possibly TRBD2 (6 bases). The J call may be mistaken, given a closer DNA end match to TRBJ2-7. Germline CDR1 reads MDHEN; CDR2 reads SYDVKM. The CDR3 length is 13 residues. CDR3 DNA sequence: TGTGCCAGCGGAGGGTCGGGGTCCTACGAGCAGTACTTC. It translates to CASGGSGSYEQYF.

The chain has TRBV29-1 and TRBJ1-5; D unresolved. The germline V gene encodes CDR1 SQVTM and CDR2 ANQGSEA. The CDR3 covers 13 residues. V was cut by 5 bases and J by 4 bases, with 12 bases left in between. The CDR3 protein is CSVRPGGNQPQHF. Here the CDR3 DNA reads TGCAGCGTTCGGCCGGGAGGAAATCAGCCCCAGCATTTT.

The V call is TRBV11-2, the J call TRBJ2-3, with TRBD2 matching over 9 bases. V lost 3 bases and J lost 0; bases outside the gene matches: 7. Per germline, CDR1 SGHAT and CDR2 FQNNGV. This CDR3 contains 17 residues. The CDR3 region is CASSFLAGIPSTDTQYF. The CDR3 bases are TGTGCCAGCAGCTTCCTAGCGGGAATTCCGAGCACAGATACGCAGTATTTT.

The gene calls are TRBV5-1 and TRBJ1-6; D is undetermined. Trimming took 1 base from V and 7 from J, leaving 15 bases between them. CDR1 SGHRS and CDR2 YFSETQ come from the germline V gene. The CDR3 length is 16 residues. The CDR3 nucleotides are TGCGCCAGCAGCTTGAAAGGGAGGGATACCAATTCACCCCTCCACTTT. As protein: CASSLKGRDTNSPLHF.

V is TRBV7-9 and J is TRBJ1-1, with 7 nucleotides matching TRBD1. The CDR3 totals 15 residues. Germline trimming cut 1 base from V and 4 bases from J; bases unmatched to any gene: 6. In germline, CDR1 is SEHNR, CDR2 FQNEAQ (reference sequence). CDR3: CASSLEPGQTTEAFF. The CDR3 DNA sequence: TGTGCCAGCAGCTTAGAACCGGGACAGACCACTGAAGCTTTCTTT. Filled out from reference TRBV7-9 and TRBJ1-1, the complete variable domain reads DTGVSQNPRHKITKRGQNVTFRCDPISEHNRLYWYRQTLGQGPEFLTYFQNEAQLEKSRLLSDRFSAERPKGSFSTLEIQRTEQGDSAMYLCASSLEPGQTTEAFFGQGTRLTVV.

The rearrangement links TRBV15 to TRBJ2-1, with TRBD2 matching 11 bases. Germline CDR1 LNHNV, CDR2 YYDKDF (reference sequence). The CDR3 consists of 18 residues. With V trimmed by 0 bases and J by 4 bases, 8 bases remained unmatched. The CDR3 nucleotides are TGTGCCACCAGCAGAGACCCTAGCGGGAGGACCATATACAATGAGCAGTTCTTC. It is translated as CATSRDPSGRTIYNEQFF.

This chain uses TRBV5-1 with TRBJ2-1; TRBD2 aligns across 14 bases. Losses at the gene ends were 4 bases for V and 10 bases for J; bases not matched to a gene: 7. The CDR3 sequence is 15 residues long. CDR1 and CDR2 (germline): SGHRS, YFSETQ. The CDR3 protein is CASSLGLAGAGEQFF. DNA of the CDR3: TGCGCCAGCAGCCTGGGACTAGCGGGAGCGGGCGAGCAGTTCTTC. The whole variable domain, remainder taken from reference TRBV5-1 and TRBJ2-1, is KAGVTQTPRYLIKTRGQQVTLSCSPISGHRSVSWYQQTPGQGLQFLFEYFSETQRNKGNFPGRFSGRQFSNSRSEMNVSTLELGDSALYLCASSLGLAGAGEQFFGPGTRLTVL.

This clone was seen a handful of times. The rearrangement uses TRBV6-5 and TRBJ2-3; TRBD1 is a possible D gene (6 bases). Germline-derived CDR1 and CDR2 are MNHEY and SVGAGI. The CDR3 sequence is 15 residues long. Trimming left V 6 bases short and J 6 bases short, with 19 bases between. Here the CDR3 reads CASRLQGRTRDTQYF. Here the CDR3 DNA reads TGTGCCAGCAGACTACAGGGTCGGACTCGGGATACGCAGTATTTT.

The V and J genes are TRBV7-9 and TRBJ1-5; D may be TRBD1 (6 bases). V was trimmed by 1 base and J by 5 bases, leaving 6 bases between them. The CDR3 loop spans 13 amino acids. The germline gives CDR1 SEHNR, CDR2 FQNEAQ (reference sequence). The CDR3 is CASSLGTDQPQHF. CDR3 DNA sequence: TGTGCCAGCAGCTTAGGGACAGATCAGCCCCAGCATTTT.

The V call is TRBV7-9, the J call TRBJ1-1, with D hard to call. CDR3 length: 11 residues. V was cut by 4 bases and J by 11 bases, with 11 bases left in between. Germline CDR1 is SEHNR and CDR2 is FQNEAQ (reference sequence). As DNA, the CDR3 is TGTGCCAGCAGCTCCTCGCGCTGGGCTTTCTTT. This codes for CASSSSRWAFF.

The chain is built from TRBV7-3 and TRBJ1-1; perhaps TRBD1 as D (6 bases). The CDR3 consists of 15 residues. Germline CDR1 reads SGHTA; CDR2 reads FQGTGA. Trimming took off 2 bases at V and 1 base at J, with 11 bases between the two ends. CDR3 nucleotides: TGTGCCAGCAGCTTATCGGGCAGGGGGAACACTGAAGCTTTCTTT. Amino acid sequence: CASSLSGRGNTEAFF.

The chain recombines TRBV7-7 with TRBJ2-7, with 8 bases identical to TRBD2. CDR1 SSHAT and CDR2 FNYEAQ come from the germline V gene (reference sequence). CDR3 length: 13 amino acids. The V gene end was trimmed by 4 bases and the J gene end by 10 bases; junction bases not matched to a gene: 9. CDR3 DNA sequence: TGTGCCAGCAGCTCTCAAGCGGGAGTGAAACAGTACTTC. This translates into CASSSQAGVKQYF. Looking up the rest from reference TRBV7-7 and TRBJ2-7 gives the full variable domain: GAGVSQSPRYKVTKRGQDVTLRCDPISSHATLYWYQQALGQGPEFLTYFNYEAQPDKSGLPSDRFSAERPEGSISTLTIQRTEQRDSAMYRCASSSQAGVKQYFGPGTRLTVT.